Listed below are T cell receptor beta chains from one sample, sequenced in a study of blood T cell repertoires in COVID-19. Sequencing used immunoSEQ multiplex PCR; TCRdb keeps in-frame clones, though not all of them. The data show about 250,000 clones, around 90% seen once. The sample taken for sequencing was peripheral blood. The receptors stem from a middle-aged woman who had recovered from COVID-19. The CDR3 runs from the conserved cysteine through the conserved F or W. Fields, in order: V gene, J gene, clone size, D gene, CDR3 protein, CDR3 DNA. D genes are given only for firm matches. Size tells how often a clone was seen (once, few, many) or the class of an expanded clone, and some rows leave it out.

V gene: TRBV10-3; J gene: TRBJ2-7; clone size: NA; D gene: TRBD2; CDR3 protein: CAISDSAGARDEQYF; CDR3 DNA: TGTGCCATCAGTGATTCGGCGGGAGCTAGGGACGAGCAGTACTTC
V gene: TRBV5-1; J gene: TRBJ1-2; clone size: NA; D gene: TRBD1; CDR3 protein: CASSPGQQPLYYGYTF; CDR3 DNA: TGCGCCAGCAGCCCGGGACAGCAACCCCTCTACTATGGCTACACCTTC
V gene: TRBV6-6; J gene: TRBJ2-1; clone size: NA; D gene: NA; CDR3 protein: CASNQGGEQFF; CDR3 DNA: TGTGCCAGCAACCAGGGTGGGGAGCAGTTCTTC
V gene: TRBV5-1; J gene: TRBJ2-2; clone size: NA; D gene: NA; CDR3 protein: CASSRGWQAGELFF; CDR3 DNA: TGCGCCAGCAGCCGCGGGTGGCAAGCCGGGGAGCTGTTTTTT
V gene: TRBV24-1; J gene: TRBJ1-5; clone size: NA; D gene: NA; CDR3 protein: CATSGSNQPQHF; CDR3 DNA: TGTGCCACAAGCGGTAGCAATCAGCCCCAGCATTTT
V gene: TRBV29-1; J gene: TRBJ1-2; clone size: NA; D gene: TRBD1; CDR3 protein: CSAGVRNRDRVNYGYTF; CDR3 DNA: TGCAGCGCGGGGGTCAGGAACCGGGACAGGGTAAACTATGGCTACACCTTC
V gene: TRBV11-3; J gene: TRBJ2-1; clone size: NA; D gene: NA; CDR3 protein: CASSLESGPLRGEQFF; CDR3 DNA: TGTGCCAGCAGCTTAGAGTCCGGGCCCCTAAGAGGGGAGCAGTTCTTC
V gene: TRBV4-3; J gene: TRBJ1-2; clone size: NA; D gene: NA; CDR3 protein: CASSQAGLGYGYTF; CDR3 DNA: TGCGCCAGCAGCCAGGCGGGCCTAGGGTATGGCTACACCTTC
V gene: TRBV15; J gene: TRBJ1-2; clone size: once; D gene: NA; CDR3 protein: CATSRDLGQLYEGYTF; CDR3 DNA: TGTGCCACCAGCAGAGATCTCGGACAGCTCTATGAAGGCTACACCTTC
V gene: TRBV9; J gene: TRBJ2-1; clone size: NA; D gene: NA; CDR3 protein: CASSPGGPDEGEQFF; CDR3 DNA: TGTGCCAGCAGCCCCGGGGGGCCAGACGAGGGCGAGCAGTTCTTC
V gene: TRBV7-3; J gene: TRBJ2-5; clone size: NA; D gene: TRBD1; CDR3 protein: CASSLGVGGWETQYF; CDR3 DNA: TGTGCCAGCAGCTTGGGGGTAGGGGGCTGGGAGACCCAGTACTTC
V gene: TRBV12-3/TRBV12-4; J gene: TRBJ2-1; clone size: NA; D gene: NA; CDR3 protein: CASSLRRYNEQFF; CDR3 DNA: TGTGCCAGCAGTTTAAGGCGGTACAATGAGCAGTTCTTC
V gene: TRBV5-6; J gene: TRBJ2-1; clone size: once; D gene: NA; CDR3 protein: CASSRPSPAGEQFF; CDR3 DNA: TGTGCCAGCAGCCGCCCTAGCCCGGCCGGGGAGCAGTTCTTC
V gene: TRBV19; J gene: TRBJ1-5; clone size: NA; D gene: NA; CDR3 protein: CASSTGGGPAVGPQHF; CDR3 DNA: TGTGCCAGTAGTACCGGGGGGGGGCCGGCGGTGGGGCCCCAGCATTTT
V gene: TRBV5-1; J gene: TRBJ2-3; clone size: NA; D gene: TRBD1; CDR3 protein: CASDTGAPRTDTQYF; CDR3 DNA: TGCGCCAGCGACACAGGGGCCCCCCGCACAGATACGCAGTATTTT
V gene: TRBV9; J gene: TRBJ1-4; clone size: NA; D gene: TRBD1; CDR3 protein: CASSGRQGSEKLFF; CDR3 DNA: TGTGCCAGCAGCGGCCGACAGGGGAGTGAAAAACTGTTTTTT
V gene: TRBV6-2/TRBV6-3; J gene: TRBJ1-1; clone size: once; D gene: NA; CDR3 protein: CASSNGGQHTEAFF; CDR3 DNA: TGTGCCAGCAGTAACGGCGGACAGCACACTGAAGCTTTCTTT
V gene: TRBV29-1; J gene: TRBJ1-1; clone size: NA; D gene: NA; CDR3 protein: CSVAPGFGTEAFF; CDR3 DNA: TGCAGCGTGGCCCCGGGGTTCGGCACTGAAGCTTTCTTT
V gene: TRBV27; J gene: TRBJ2-7; clone size: once; D gene: TRBD1; CDR3 protein: CASSSPRDRGYEQYF; CDR3 DNA: TGTGCCAGCAGCTCACCCCGGGACAGGGGATACGAGCAGTACTTC
V gene: TRBV24-1; J gene: TRBJ2-5; clone size: once; D gene: TRBD1; CDR3 protein: CATSDLRGRGETQYF; CDR3 DNA: TGTGCCACCAGTGATTTAAGGGGGCGTGGGGAGACCCAGTACTTC
V gene: TRBV6-5; J gene: TRBJ1-2; clone size: NA; D gene: NA; CDR3 protein: CASNGVNYGYTF; CDR3 DNA: TGTGCCAGCAACGGAGTTAACTATGGCTACACCTTC
V gene: TRBV18; J gene: TRBJ2-1; clone size: NA; D gene: NA; CDR3 protein: CASSPVGGNIGEQFF; CDR3 DNA: TGTGCCAGCTCACCAGTGGGCGGGAACATCGGTGAGCAGTTCTTC
V gene: TRBV5-1; J gene: TRBJ2-3; clone size: NA; D gene: NA; CDR3 protein: CASSRGAGSTDTQYF; CDR3 DNA: TGCGCCAGCAGCCGCGGGGCGGGCAGCACAGATACGCAGTATTTT
V gene: TRBV27; J gene: TRBJ2-3; clone size: NA; D gene: TRBD1; CDR3 protein: CASSPVRRGHADTQYF; CDR3 DNA: TGTGCCAGCAGTCCTGTACGCAGGGGGCACGCAGATACGCAGTATTTT
V gene: TRBV7-9; J gene: TRBJ2-3; clone size: NA; D gene: TRBD1; CDR3 protein: CASSPWGQGTTDTQYF; CDR3 DNA: TGTGCCAGCAGCCCCTGGGGACAGGGTACCACAGATACGCAGTATTTT
V gene: TRBV10-3; J gene: TRBJ1-5; clone size: NA; D gene: NA; CDR3 protein: CAISESGGHQPQHF; CDR3 DNA: TGTGCCATCAGTGAGTCAGGTGGGCATCAGCCCCAGCATTTT
V gene: TRBV29-1; J gene: TRBJ2-5; clone size: NA; D gene: TRBD1; CDR3 protein: CSATTGGRETQYF; CDR3 DNA: TGCAGCGCCACAACAGGGGGCCGGGAGACCCAGTACTTC
V gene: TRBV30; J gene: TRBJ2-3; clone size: NA; D gene: TRBD2; CDR3 protein: CAWLSGGTDTQYF; CDR3 DNA: TGTGCCTGGCTGTCGGGGGGGACAGATACGCAGTATTTT
V gene: TRBV3-1/TRBV3-2; J gene: TRBJ2-1; clone size: NA; D gene: TRBD1; CDR3 protein: CASSQDRQGDQFF; CDR3 DNA: TGTGCCAGCAGCCAAGACCGACAGGGTGATCAGTTCTTC
V gene: TRBV2; J gene: TRBJ2-1; clone size: NA; D gene: TRBD2; CDR3 protein: CASPGGAGGFRYNEQFF; CDR3 DNA: TGTGCCAGCCCTGGGGGGGCGGGAGGTTTTCGCTACAATGAGCAGTTCTTC
V gene: TRBV7-3; J gene: TRBJ2-3; clone size: NA; D gene: NA; CDR3 protein: CASSPGSTIGTDTQYF; CDR3 DNA: TGTGCCAGCAGCCCGGGATCTACGATTGGCACAGATACGCAGTATTTT
V gene: TRBV10-1; J gene: TRBJ1-3; clone size: few; D gene: NA; CDR3 protein: CASTAGNTIYF; CDR3 DNA: TGCGCCAGCACCGCGGGAAACACCATATATTTT
V gene: TRBV24-1; J gene: TRBJ2-7; clone size: NA; D gene: NA; CDR3 protein: CATSDPSSGVQQYF; CDR3 DNA: TGTGCCACCAGTGACCCCAGTAGCGGCGTACAGCAGTACTTC
V gene: TRBV9; J gene: TRBJ2-1; clone size: once; D gene: TRBD2; CDR3 protein: CASSPRLAGGYNEQFF; CDR3 DNA: TGTGCCAGCAGCCCCCGACTAGCGGGAGGCTACAATGAGCAGTTCTTC
V gene: TRBV10-3; J gene: TRBJ2-3; clone size: NA; D gene: TRBD1; CDR3 protein: CAIRGTGLLTDTQYF; CDR3 DNA: TGTGCCATCAGGGGGACAGGCCTTCTCACAGATACGCAGTATTTT
V gene: TRBV9; J gene: TRBJ1-1; clone size: NA; D gene: NA; CDR3 protein: CASSPGGNTEAFF; CDR3 DNA: TGTGCCAGCAGCCCCGGGGGTAACACTGAAGCTTTCTTT
V gene: TRBV25-1; J gene: TRBJ1-1; clone size: NA; D gene: NA; CDR3 protein: CASSEWGETEAFF; CDR3 DNA: TGTGCCAGCAGTGAATGGGGGGAAACTGAAGCTTTCTTT
V gene: TRBV28; J gene: TRBJ2-6; clone size: once; D gene: NA; CDR3 protein: CASSPSAPPGGANVLTF; CDR3 DNA: TGTGCCAGCAGCCCGAGCGCCCCGCCTGGGGGGGCCAACGTCCTGACTTTC
V gene: TRBV6-5; J gene: TRBJ2-3; clone size: NA; D gene: TRBD2; CDR3 protein: CASREGRSTDTQYF; CDR3 DNA: TGTGCCAGTCGGGAGGGCCGGAGCACAGATACGCAGTATTTT
V gene: TRBV6-5; J gene: TRBJ1-1; clone size: NA; D gene: TRBD1; CDR3 protein: CASTPAGTGTEAFF; CDR3 DNA: TGTGCCAGCACCCCAGCCGGGACAGGGACTGAAGCTTTCTTT
V gene: TRBV18; J gene: TRBJ2-3; clone size: NA; D gene: NA; CDR3 protein: CASAGTDTQYF; CDR3 DNA: TGTGCCAGCGCAGGGACAGATACGCAGTATTTT
V gene: TRBV30; J gene: TRBJ2-3; clone size: NA; D gene: TRBD1; CDR3 protein: CAGTQGAPAQYF; CDR3 DNA: TGTGCCGGAACACAGGGGGCCCCAGCGCAGTATTTT
V gene: TRBV24-1; J gene: TRBJ2-7; clone size: NA; D gene: TRBD2; CDR3 protein: CATSAPGTSGRAKHEQYF; CDR3 DNA: TGTGCCACCAGTGCCCCCGGGACTAGCGGGAGGGCGAAACACGAGCAGTACTTC
V gene: TRBV4-2; J gene: TRBJ1-2; clone size: NA; D gene: TRBD1; CDR3 protein: CASSQDPGRGYGYTF; CDR3 DNA: TGTGCCAGCAGCCAAGATCCGGGCAGGGGGTATGGCTACACCTTC
V gene: TRBV25-1; J gene: TRBJ1-4; clone size: few; D gene: NA; CDR3 protein: CASSEWAGGNEKLFF; CDR3 DNA: TGTGCCAGCAGTGAATGGGCGGGGGGGAATGAAAAACTGTTTTTT
V gene: TRBV15; J gene: TRBJ1-2; clone size: NA; D gene: NA; CDR3 protein: CATSRVGQGYGYTF; CDR3 DNA: TGTGCCACCAGCAGAGTCGGGCAGGGCTATGGCTACACCTTC
V gene: TRBV18; J gene: TRBJ1-1; clone size: NA; D gene: NA; CDR3 protein: CASSQGASMNTEAFF; CDR3 DNA: TGTGCCAGCTCACAAGGGGCCTCTATGAACACTGAAGCTTTCTTT
V gene: TRBV2; J gene: TRBJ2-2; clone size: NA; D gene: TRBD2; CDR3 protein: CASSGGGRGNTGELFF; CDR3 DNA: TGTGCCAGCAGTGGGGGCGGGAGGGGGAACACCGGGGAGCTGTTTTTT
V gene: TRBV30; J gene: TRBJ1-6; clone size: NA; D gene: NA; CDR3 protein: CAWSVRSGVQGSPLHF; CDR3 DNA: TGTGCCTGGAGTGTACGATCAGGCGTCCAGGGTTCACCCCTCCACTTT
V gene: TRBV24-1; J gene: TRBJ1-2; clone size: NA; D gene: NA; CDR3 protein: CATSDPAATGYTF; CDR3 DNA: TGTGCCACCAGTGACCCCGCGGCGACCGGCTACACCTTC
V gene: TRBV5-6; J gene: TRBJ2-7; clone size: NA; D gene: NA; CDR3 protein: CASSWATYEQYF; CDR3 DNA: TGTGCCAGCAGCTGGGCGACCTACGAGCAGTACTTC
V gene: TRBV5-1; J gene: TRBJ2-1; clone size: NA; D gene: TRBD2; CDR3 protein: CASSRPGTSEQFF; CDR3 DNA: TGCGCCAGCAGCAGACCCGGGACTAGCGAGCAGTTCTTC
V gene: TRBV19; J gene: TRBJ1-1; clone size: NA; D gene: NA; CDR3 protein: CASSPPGRHTEAFF; CDR3 DNA: TGTGCCAGTAGCCCCCCGGGGAGGCACACTGAAGCTTTCTTT
V gene: TRBV7-6; J gene: TRBJ2-2; clone size: once; D gene: NA; CDR3 protein: CASSPRGAGGGELFF; CDR3 DNA: TGTGCCAGCAGCCCCCGCGGGGCAGGTGGCGGGGAGCTGTTTTTT
V gene: TRBV15; J gene: TRBJ2-3; clone size: once; D gene: TRBD2; CDR3 protein: CATSRGGLAGAADTQYF; CDR3 DNA: TGTGCCACCAGCAGAGGGGGACTAGCGGGAGCTGCAGATACGCAGTATTTT